This TCR beta chain was profiled in a study of CD8+CD57+ T cells in acquired aplastic anemia. Investigators profiled TCR beta VDJ and CDR3 from genomic DNA template. In TCRdb, the reads were re-called with MiXCR into one record per CDR3 protein. The sample has roughly 150,000 distinct CDR3 sequences; about half are singletons. This CDR3 is 16 amino acids long. Trimming shortened V by 4 bases and J by 0 bases, and 15 bases separated the two germline ends. CDR1 is ENHRY, CDR2 SYGVKD, per germline. Patients who underwent sequencing had shown CD8+CD57+ cell expansion by flow cytometry. This clonotype was counted many times.

What was sequenced was sorted CD4+, CD8+, or CD8+CD57+ T cells (not recorded which) from PBMCs. The J gene is TRBJ1-1, the V gene TRBV10-3; unclear D gene. The sequence was obtained from a human donor with aplastic anemia. Written as DNA, the CDR3 is TGTGCCATCAGTGCTTGGGCAGCACAAATGAACACTGAAGCTTTCTTT. Amino acids: CAISAWAAQMNTEAFF.